Described below is a single T cell receptor (beta chain) sequence and its context. The antigen remains undetermined. Repertoires were generated with immunoSEQ multiplex PCR, while TCRdb's copy carries only in-frame clones and drops some. Altogether a few thousand clones are present, approximately 84% being singletons, with the ten largest covering 18%. This CDR3 comprises 13 residues. The V and J ends lost 3 bases and 7 bases, in that order; junction bases with no gene match: 1. The V gene's germline CDR1 is SGDLS and CDR2 YYNGEE. The record originates from a study of chemoradiotherapy in HPV16-positive cancers. Study results and limitations: HPV-responsive T-cell expansion during chemoradiotherapy was linked to improved recurrence-free survival in HPV16-positive patients. The functional HPV-specific definition rests on just a couple of HPV16-positive patients. Non-HPV-specific T cells did not expand in tumors during treatment, whereas candidate HPV-specific clones and E7-related motifs did.

Over chemoradiotherapy, repertoires were sampled more than once. The material was tumor tissue, obtained from a patient who underwent chemoradiotherapy. The clonotype comes from a human donor with HPV-associated anogenital cancer. The chain couples TRBV9 to TRBJ1-2, with 12 bases identical to TRBD1. CDR3 bases: TGTGCCAGCAGCGAGGGACAGGGGGCTGGCTACACCTTC. The encoded protein is CASSEGQGAGYTF.